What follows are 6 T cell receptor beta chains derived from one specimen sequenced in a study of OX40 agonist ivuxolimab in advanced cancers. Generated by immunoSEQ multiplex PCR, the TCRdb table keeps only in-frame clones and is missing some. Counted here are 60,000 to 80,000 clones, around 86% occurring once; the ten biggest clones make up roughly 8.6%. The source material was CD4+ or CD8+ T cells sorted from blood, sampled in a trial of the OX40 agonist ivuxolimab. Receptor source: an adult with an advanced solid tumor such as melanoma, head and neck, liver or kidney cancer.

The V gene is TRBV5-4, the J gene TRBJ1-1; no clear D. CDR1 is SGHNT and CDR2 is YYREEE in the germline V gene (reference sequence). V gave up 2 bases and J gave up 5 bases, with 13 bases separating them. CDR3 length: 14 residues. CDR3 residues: CASSFYVGRTEAFF. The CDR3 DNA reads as TGTGCCAGCAGCTTTTACGTCGGACGAACTGAAGCTTTCTTT.

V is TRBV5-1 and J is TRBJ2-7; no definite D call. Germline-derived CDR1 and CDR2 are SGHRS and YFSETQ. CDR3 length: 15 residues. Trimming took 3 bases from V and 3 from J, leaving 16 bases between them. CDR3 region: CASSSPDRAGYEQYF. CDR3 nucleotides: TGCGCCAGCAGCTCGCCTGACCGGGCCGGCTACGAGCAGTACTTC.

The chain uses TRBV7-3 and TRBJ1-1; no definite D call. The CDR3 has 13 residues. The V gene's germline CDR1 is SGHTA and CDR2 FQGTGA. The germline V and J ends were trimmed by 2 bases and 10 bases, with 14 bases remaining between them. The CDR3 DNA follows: TGTGCCAGCAGCTTAGGTAATTCCGGGAGAGCTTTCTTT. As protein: CASSLGNSGRAFF. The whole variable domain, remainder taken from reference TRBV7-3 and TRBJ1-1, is GAGVSQTPSNKVTEKGKYVELRCDPISGHTALYWYRQSLGQGPEFLIYFQGTGAADDSGLPNDRFFAVRPEGSVSTLKIQRTERGDSAVYLCASSLGNSGRAFFGQGTRLTVV.

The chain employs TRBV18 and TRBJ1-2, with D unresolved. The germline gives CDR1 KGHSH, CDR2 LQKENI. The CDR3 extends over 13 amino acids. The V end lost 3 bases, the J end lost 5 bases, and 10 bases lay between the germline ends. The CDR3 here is CASSPGTGYGYTF. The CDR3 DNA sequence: TGTGCCAGCTCACCGGGAACTGGATATGGCTACACCTTC.

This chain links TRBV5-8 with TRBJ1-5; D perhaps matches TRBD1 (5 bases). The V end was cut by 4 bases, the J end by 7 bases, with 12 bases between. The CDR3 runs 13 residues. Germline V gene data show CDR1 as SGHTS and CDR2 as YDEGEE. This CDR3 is CASSLVRDQPQHF. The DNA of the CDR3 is TGTGCCAGCAGCCTGGTTCGGGACCAGCCCCAGCATTTT.

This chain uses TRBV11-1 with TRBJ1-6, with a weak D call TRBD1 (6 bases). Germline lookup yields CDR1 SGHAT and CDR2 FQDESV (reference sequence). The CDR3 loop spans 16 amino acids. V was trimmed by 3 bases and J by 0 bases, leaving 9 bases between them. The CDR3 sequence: CASSLGQSSYNSPLHF. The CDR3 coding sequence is TGTGCCAGCAGCTTGGGACAAAGCTCCTATAATTCACCCCTCCACTTT.